The source of this TCR beta chain is a study of metastatic and nonmetastatic thyroid tumors. The overall study: Repertoires from blood and tumor or nodule tissue of malignant and benign thyroid patients were compared. Notes on the study in general: In blood and tumor, TCR beta diversity was reportedly significantly higher in malignant thyroid tumors than in benign nodules.

Thyroid surgery took place with no prior treatment in any patient. Germline V gives CDR1 MNHNS, CDR2 SASEGT. Trimming left V 7 bases short and J 7 bases short, with 16 bases between. The CDR3 is 13 residues long. Per the authors' pipeline: For papillary thyroid cancer, a distant-metastasis classifier was constructed from CDR3 differences observed across clinicopathological groups. From the PCR reads, TCRdb re-called clones with MiXCR. The V and J calls follow TCRdb's processing rather than the paper's. The table has roughly 30,000 clones, around 30% seen once. There are many counts of this clone. Its antigen is undetermined.

The chain recombines TRBV6-1 with TRBJ2-5; TRBD2 is a possible D gene (6 bases). Sequenced input: blood. The clonotype was recovered from a female donor with papillary thyroid cancer or a benign thyroid nodule (not recorded which). Some clones in this sample may be carry-over from other donors' samples. CDR3 sequence (DNA): TGTGCCAGCAAACTACTGGGGCGGGGGACCCAGTACTTC. This sequence encodes CASKLLGRGTQYF.